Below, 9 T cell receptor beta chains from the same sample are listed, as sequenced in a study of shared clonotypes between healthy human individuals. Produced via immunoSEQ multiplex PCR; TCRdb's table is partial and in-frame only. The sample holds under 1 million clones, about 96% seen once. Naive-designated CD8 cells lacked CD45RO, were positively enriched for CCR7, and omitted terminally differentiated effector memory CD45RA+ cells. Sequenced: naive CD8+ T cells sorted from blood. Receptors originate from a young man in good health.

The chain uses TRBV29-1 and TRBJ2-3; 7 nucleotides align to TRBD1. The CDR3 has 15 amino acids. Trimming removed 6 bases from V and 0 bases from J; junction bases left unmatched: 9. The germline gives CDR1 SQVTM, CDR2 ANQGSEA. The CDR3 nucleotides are TGCAGCGTAGAAACCCCGGGACAGAGCACAGATACGCAGTATTTT. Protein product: CSVETPGQSTDTQYF.

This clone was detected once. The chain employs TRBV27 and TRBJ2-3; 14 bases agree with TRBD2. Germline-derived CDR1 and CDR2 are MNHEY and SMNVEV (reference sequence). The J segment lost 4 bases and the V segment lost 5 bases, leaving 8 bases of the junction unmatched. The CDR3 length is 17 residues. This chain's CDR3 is CASSHGTSGSLADTQYF. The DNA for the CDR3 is TGTGCCAGCAGTCACGGGACTAGCGGGAGTTTGGCAGATACGCAGTATTTT.

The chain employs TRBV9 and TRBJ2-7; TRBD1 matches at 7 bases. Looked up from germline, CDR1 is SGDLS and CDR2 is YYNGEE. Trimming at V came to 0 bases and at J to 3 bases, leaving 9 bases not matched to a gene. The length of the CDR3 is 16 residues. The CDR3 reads CASSVGSLGDSYEQYF. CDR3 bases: TGTGCCAGCAGCGTAGGTTCCCTCGGGGACAGCTACGAGCAGTACTTC.

CDR3 protein: CASSRTSGSYNEQFF. The CDR3 DNA follows: TGTGCCAGCAGCCGGACTAGCGGCTCCTACAATGAGCAGTTCTTC. This chain connects TRBV11-3 to TRBJ2-1; 10 positions match TRBD2. The length of the CDR3 is 15 residues. In germline, CDR1 is SGHNT, CDR2 YENEEA. The J segment lost 0 bases and the V segment lost 5 bases, leaving 1 base of the junction unmatched.

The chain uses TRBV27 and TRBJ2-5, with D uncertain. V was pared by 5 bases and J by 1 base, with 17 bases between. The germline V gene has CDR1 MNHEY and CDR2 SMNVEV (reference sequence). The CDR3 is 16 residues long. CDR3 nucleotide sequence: TGTGCCAGCAGTCCCCTCCGTTTTGGGGTCCAAGAGACCCAGTACTTC. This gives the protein CASSPLRFGVQETQYF.

The CDR3 bases are TGTGCCAGCAGCTTAGGGGACAATCAGCCCCAGCATTTT. This translates into CASSLGDNQPQHF. The rearrangement joins TRBV5-5 to TRBJ1-5; a weak D match, TRBD1 (5 bases). Germline-derived CDR1 and CDR2 are SGHKS and YYEKEE (reference sequence). The CDR3 totals 13 residues. The V end was cut by 2 bases, the J end by 3 bases, with 6 bases between.

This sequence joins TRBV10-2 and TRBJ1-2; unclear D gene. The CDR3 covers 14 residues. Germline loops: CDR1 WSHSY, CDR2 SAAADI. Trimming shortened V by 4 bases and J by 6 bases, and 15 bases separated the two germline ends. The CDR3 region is CASSVGVGGNGYTF. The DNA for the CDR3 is TGCGCCAGCAGTGTCGGTGTCGGCGGGAATGGCTACACCTTC.

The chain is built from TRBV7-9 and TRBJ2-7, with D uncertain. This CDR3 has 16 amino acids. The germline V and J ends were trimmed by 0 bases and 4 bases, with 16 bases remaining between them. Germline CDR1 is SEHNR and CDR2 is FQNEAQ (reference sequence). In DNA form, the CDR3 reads TGTGCCAGCAGCTTAGCGGCAGGCATAAAGCATTACGAGCAGTACTTC. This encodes CASSLAAGIKHYEQYF.

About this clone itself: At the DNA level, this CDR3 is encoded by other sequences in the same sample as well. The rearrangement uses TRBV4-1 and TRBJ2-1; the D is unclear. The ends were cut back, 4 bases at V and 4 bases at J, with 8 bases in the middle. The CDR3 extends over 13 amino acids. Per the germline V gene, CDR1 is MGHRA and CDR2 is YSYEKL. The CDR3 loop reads CASSLPGYNEQFF. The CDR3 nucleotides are TGCGCCAGCAGCCTCCCTGGATACAATGAGCAGTTCTTC.